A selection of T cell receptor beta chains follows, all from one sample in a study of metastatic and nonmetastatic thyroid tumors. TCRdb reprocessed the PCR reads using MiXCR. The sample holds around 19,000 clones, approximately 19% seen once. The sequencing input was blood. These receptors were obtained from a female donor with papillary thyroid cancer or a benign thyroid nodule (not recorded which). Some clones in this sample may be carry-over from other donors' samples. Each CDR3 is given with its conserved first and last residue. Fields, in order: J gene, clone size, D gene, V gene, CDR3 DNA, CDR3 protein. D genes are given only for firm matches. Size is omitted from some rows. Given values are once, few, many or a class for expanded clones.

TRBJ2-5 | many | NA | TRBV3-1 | TGTGCCAGCACCTCAAAGGCGGATGATGAGACCCAGTACTTC | CASTSKADDETQYF
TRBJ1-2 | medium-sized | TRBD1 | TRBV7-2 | TGTGCCAGCAGCTTAGAGACAGGGAGAGGCTACACCTTC | CASSLETGRGYTF
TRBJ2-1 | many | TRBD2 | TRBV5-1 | TGCGCCAGCAGCTTGTGGGGTAGCGGGAGCTCCTACAATGAGCAGTTCTTC | CASSLWGSGSSYNEQFF
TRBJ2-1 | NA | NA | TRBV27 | TGTGCCAGCCGCCTCGTCAGCGGTGGTAATGAGCAGTTCTTC | CASRLVSGGNEQFF
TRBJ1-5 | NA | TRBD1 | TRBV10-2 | TGCGCCAGCAGGGGGATCGGGACAGGGGGTTTTATCGGCAATCAGCCCCAGCATTTT | CASRGIGTGGFIGNQPQHF
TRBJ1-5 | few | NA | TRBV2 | TGTGCCAGCAGTTCCAGACAAAATCAGCCCCAGCATTTT | CASSSRQNQPQHF
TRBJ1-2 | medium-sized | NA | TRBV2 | TGTGCCAGCAGTCCCGGGGGGATCGCGGACTATGGCTACACCTTC | CASSPGGIADYGYTF
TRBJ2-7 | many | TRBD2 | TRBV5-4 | TGTGCCAGCAGCTCGACTAGCGCAAACCAATTCTACGAGCAGTACTTC | CASSSTSANQFYEQYF
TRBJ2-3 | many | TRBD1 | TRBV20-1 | TGCAGTGCTAGAGATCCGAACCAGGGGGCAAGGACAGATACGCAGTATTTT | CSARDPNQGARTDTQYF
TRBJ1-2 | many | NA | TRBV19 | TGTGCCAGTAGTATATTAGGCAGGGACTATGGCTACACCTTC | CASSILGRDYGYTF
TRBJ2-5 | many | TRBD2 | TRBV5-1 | TGCGCCAGCAGCTCCAGCGGGGGGAACCAAGAGACCCAGTACTTC | CASSSSGGNQETQYF
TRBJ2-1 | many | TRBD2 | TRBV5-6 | TGTGCCAGCAGCTCCGGGGGGGGAACCTACAATGAGCAGTTCTTC | CASSSGGGTYNEQFF
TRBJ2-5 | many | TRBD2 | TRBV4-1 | TGCGCCAGCAGCCAAGTACTAGCGGAAGAGACCCAGTACTTC | CASSQVLAEETQYF
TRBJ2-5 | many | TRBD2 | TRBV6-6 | TGTGCCAGCAGTTACTTCAGGACTAGCGGCCCCCGGGAGACCCAGTACTTC | CASSYFRTSGPRETQYF
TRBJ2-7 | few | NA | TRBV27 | TGTGCCAGCAGCTTATATCTGACAGGAGGCGAGCAGTACTTC | CASSLYLTGGEQYF
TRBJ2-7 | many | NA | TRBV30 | TGTGCCTGGAGTCCCCTTAGGCGGTGGAACGAGCAGTACTTC | CAWSPLRRWNEQYF
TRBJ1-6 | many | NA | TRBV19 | TGTGCCAGTAGTATCTACGGACAGCAAGTAGGATCACCCCTCCACTTT | CASSIYGQQVGSPLHF
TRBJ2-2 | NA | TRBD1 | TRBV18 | TGTGCCAGCTCCTCAGGGGGAGCTAACGCCGGGGAGCTGTTTTTT | CASSSGGANAGELFF
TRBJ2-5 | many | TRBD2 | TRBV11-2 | TGTGCCAGCAGCCAAGGGACTAGCGGGAGGTGGGACCAAGAGACCCAGTACTTC | CASSQGTSGRWDQETQYF
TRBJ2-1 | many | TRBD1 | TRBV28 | TGTGGAACTGGACAGGTTGACTACAATGAGCAGTTCTTC | CGTGQVDYNEQFF
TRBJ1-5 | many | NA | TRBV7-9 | TGTGCCAGCAGCTCTGACGAGAATCAGCCCCAGCATTTT | CASSSDENQPQHF
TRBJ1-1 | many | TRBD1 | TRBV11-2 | TGTGCCAGCGGAAGGGGGCTGGGGACTGAAGCTTTCTTT | CASGRGLGTEAFF
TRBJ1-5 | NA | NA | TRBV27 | TGTGTTAGCAGTTTATCGCGATATAGCAATCAGCCCCAGCATTTT | CVSSLSRYSNQPQHF
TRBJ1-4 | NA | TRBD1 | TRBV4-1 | TGCGCCAGCAGCCAGACCGGGACAGGGAACGAAAAACTGTTTTTT | CASSQTGTGNEKLFF
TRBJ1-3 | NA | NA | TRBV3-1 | TGTGCCAGCAGCCCGGACGTTGGGCCCCCCGGAAACACCATATATTTT | CASSPDVGPPGNTIYF
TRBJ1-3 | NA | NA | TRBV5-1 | TGCGCCAGCAGCCAGAACCCGTTGTGGACTGCAAACACCATATATTTT | CASSQNPLWTANTIYF
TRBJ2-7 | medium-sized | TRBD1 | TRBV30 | TGTGCCTGGAGGGCCTTCGGGACAGGTTCCTCCTACGAGCAGTACTTC | CAWRAFGTGSSYEQYF
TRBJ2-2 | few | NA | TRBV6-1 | TGTGCCAGCGCAAGGAGGACCGGGGAGCTGTTTTTT | CASARRTGELFF
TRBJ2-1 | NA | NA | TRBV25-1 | TGTGCCAGCATTGAATTGACTTTAGCATTTTGTGAGCAGTTCTTC | CASIELTLAFCEQFF
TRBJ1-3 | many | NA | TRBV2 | TGTGCCAGCAGTCCACTCATAAGGTCCACGGCTGGAAACACCATATATTTT | CASSPLIRSTAGNTIYF
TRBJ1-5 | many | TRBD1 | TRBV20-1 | TGCAGTGCTAGCGGACAGGGAATGAATCAGCCCCAGCATTTT | CSASGQGMNQPQHF
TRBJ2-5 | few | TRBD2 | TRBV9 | TGTGCCAGCAGCGTAGGACCCAGCGGGGGTGGAGTTGGGGAGACCCAGTACTTC | CASSVGPSGGGVGETQYF
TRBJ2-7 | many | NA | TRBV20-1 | TGCAGTGCTAGAGACCCGTCGGAGCGTTCACCCTACGAGCAGTACTTC | CSARDPSERSPYEQYF
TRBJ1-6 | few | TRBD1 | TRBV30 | TGTGCCTGGAGTGTCGCAGGGACAGTGACTCATTCACACCTCCACTTT | CAWSVAGTVTHSHLHF
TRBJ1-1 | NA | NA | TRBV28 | TGTGCCAGCAGATCCTCGAACACTGAAGATTTCTTT | CASRSSNTEDFF
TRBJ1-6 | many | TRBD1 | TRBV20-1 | TGCAGTGCCCCGCTGGACAGGACGGGTTCACCCCTCCACTTT | CSAPLDRTGSPLHF
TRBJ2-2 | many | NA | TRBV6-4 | TGTGCCAGCAGTGTACAGGGCGCCGGGGAGCTGTTTTTT | CASSVQGAGELFF
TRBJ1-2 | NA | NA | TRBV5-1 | TGCGCCAGCAGCTTGGACGTCGGAGGGCTAGTAGGCTTC | CASSLDVGGLVGF
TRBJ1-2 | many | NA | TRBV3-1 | TGTGCCAGCAGCCAAGAGTCAGGGTGGTATGGCTACACCTTC | CASSQESGWYGYTF
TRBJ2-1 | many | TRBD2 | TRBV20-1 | TGCAGTGCTAGGACGCTAGCGGGAGGGAGTCGGAACAATGAGCAGTTCTTC | CSARTLAGGSRNNEQFF
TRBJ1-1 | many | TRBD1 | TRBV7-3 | TGTGCCAGCAGCTTACTTTCCGGACAGGGATCGACTGAAGCTTTCTTT | CASSLLSGQGSTEAFF